The TCR beta chain under discussion was sequenced for a study of Ad26.COV2.S vaccination and SARS-CoV-2 variants. Study results and caveats: Breadth measured for non-spike TCRs was similar across vaccine and placebo recipients.

Notes on this clone: What it recognizes is unknown.

Trimming stripped 4 bases from V and 3 bases from J, with 20 bases between. Germline lookup yields CDR1 SGHTS and CDR2 YDEGEE. The CDR3 runs to 17 residues. TCRdb keeps only in-frame clones here, not all; method: immunoSEQ multiplex PCR. In the table there are around 300,000 clones, 75% to 90% of which are singletons. Treatment here: about 20 received Ad26.COV2.S at low or high dose, single or two shots; a few received placebo; per-sample allocation not given. The samples date from day 63 after the first vaccine or placebo injection. Built on an Ad26 vector, the vaccine expressed Wuhan-strain SARS-CoV-2 spike.

The J gene is TRBJ1-5, the V gene TRBV5-8; D may be TRBD1 (5 bases). The receptor was derived from a person between 18 and 59 years old who received the Ad26.COV2.S COVID-19 vaccine or a placebo. This sample comprised peripheral blood, obtained in a trial of Ad26.COV2.S vaccine versus placebo. This CDR3 is CASSHFQGGGPNQPQHF. The CDR3 bases are TGTGCCAGCAGCCATTTCCAGGGAGGCGGCCCCAATCAGCCCCAGCATTTT.